One sample yielded the 8 T cell receptor beta chains listed below, sequenced in a study of CD8 T cells in ankylosing spondylitis. Study outcomes and limitations: A TCR beta motif of fewer than ten highly homologous variants appeared characteristic of ankylosing spondylitis blood.

A single record per CDR3 protein comes from TCRdb applying MiXCR to the 5' RACE reads. The sample includes a few hundred thousand distinct CDR3 sequences, about a fifth of them seen just once. Their antigen targets remain unknown. The sequenced sample consisted of blood, either unsorted or a sorted T cell fraction (not recorded which). These receptors came from a male donor with ankylosing spondylitis.

V is TRBV6-2 or TRBV6-3 and J is TRBJ2-1, with 12 bases identical to TRBD1. CDR3 length: 15 residues. The V gene's germline CDR1 is MNHEY and CDR2 SVGEGT. V shed 6 bases and J 7 bases; nucleotides not matched to a gene: 7. Here the CDR3 reads CASSPLGQGANEQFF. The CDR3 DNA reads as TGTGCCAGCAGCCCCTTGGGACAGGGGGCGAATGAGCAGTTCTTC.

V and J are TRBV7-2 and TRBJ2-7; 16 bases match TRBD2. The CDR3 is 17 amino acids. The V segment lost 5 bases and the J segment 4 bases; nucleotides outside the gene matches: 8. Germline V gene lookup returns CDR1 SGHTA and CDR2 FQGNSA. This CDR3 reads CASSTGLAGGPRYEQYF. As DNA, the CDR3 is TGTGCCAGCAGCACGGGACTAGCGGGAGGGCCCCGTTACGAGCAGTACTTC. The full variable domain, its missing parts supplied by reference TRBV7-2 and TRBJ2-7, is GAGVSQSPSNKVTEKGKDVELRCDPISGHTALYWYRQSLGQGLEFLIYFQGNSAPDKSGLPSDRFSAERTGGSVSTLTIQRTQQEDSAVYLCASSTGLAGGPRYEQYFGPGTRLTVT.

This chain links TRBV12-3 or TRBV12-4 with TRBJ2-2, with D possibly TRBD2 on 6 matching bases. The CDR3 extends over 16 amino acids. Trimming shortened V by 7 bases and J by 4 bases, and 19 bases separated the two germline ends. The CDR3 DNA follows: TGTGCCAGCACCCCTTCCGGGGGTTTGGTCACCGGGGAGCTGTTTTTT. Translating gives CASTPSGGLVTGELFF.

This clonotype turned up a few times. CDR3 in amino acids: CASSLANQGGYGYTF. DNA for the CDR3: TGTGCCAGCAGTTTAGCAAATCAGGGTGGCTATGGCTACACCTTC. The gene calls are TRBV12-3 or TRBV12-4 and TRBJ1-2; D perhaps matches TRBD1 (5 bases). Trimming cost V 0 bases and J 4 bases, with 12 bases left between them. The CDR3 extends over 15 amino acids.

This clonotype occurred a few times. The CDR3 protein is CASSWDRSAEAFF. The CDR3 DNA follows: TGTGCCAGCAGTTGGGACAGGTCGGCTGAAGCTTTCTTT. The rearrangement uses TRBV5-6 and TRBJ1-1, with TRBD1 matching over 8 bases. Trimming removed 5 bases from V and 6 bases from J; junction bases left unmatched: 6. Per germline, CDR1 SGHDT and CDR2 YYEEEE. The CDR3 has 13 amino acids.

The chain couples TRBV10-3 to TRBJ2-7, with 8 bases identical to TRBD1. The ends lost 6 bases at V and 3 bases at J; junction bases unmatched: 7. The CDR3 runs to 14 residues. Germline lookup yields CDR1 ENHRY and CDR2 SYGVKD. The CDR3 coding sequence is TGTGCCATCAGGGCAGGGGGCGCAGACTACGAGCAGTACTTC. Protein sequence: CAIRAGGADYEQYF.

The chain uses TRBV4-1 and TRBJ2-2; 7 positions agree with TRBD2. In germline, CDR1 is MGHRA, CDR2 YSYEKL. CDR3 length equals 17 residues. Trimming cost V 1 base and J 4 bases; bases outside gene matches: 9. The CDR3: CASSQGMLGLTTGELFF. For the CDR3, the DNA is TGCGCCAGCAGCCAAGGGATGCTGGGACTAACCACCGGGGAGCTGTTTTTT.

This clonotype occurred a few times. The chain combines TRBV9 with TRBJ2-1; no reliable D call. Germline V CDR1 and CDR2: SGDLS, YYNGEE. The V gene lost 0 bases and the J gene lost 9 bases, with 31 bases spanning the gap. There are 20 residues in the CDR3. The CDR3 DNA follows: TGTGCCAGCAGCGTAGCTGGGCCAGACCCTATCCGCTTGTTAGGACGTGAGCAGTTCTTC. It is translated as CASSVAGPDPIRLLGREQFF. The full variable domain, completed using reference TRBV9 and TRBJ2-1, is DSGVTQTPKHLITATGQRVTLRCSPRSGDLSVYWYQQSLDQGLQFLIQYYNGEERAKGNILERFSAQQFPDLHSELNLSSLELGDSALYFCASSVAGPDPIRLLGREQFFGPGTRLTVL.